This T cell receptor beta chain was captured by sequencing in a study of blood T cell repertoires in COVID-19. TCRdb keeps only in-frame clones here, not all; method: immunoSEQ multiplex PCR. The data hold 110,000 to 150,000 clones, with 79% observed a single time. With V trimmed by 3 bases and J by 2 bases, 2 bases remained unmatched. Germline lookup yields CDR1 ENHRY and CDR2 SYGVKD. CDR3 length: 15 residues. The clonotype originates from a man aged 60-69 years with acute or convalescent COVID-19. The chain is built from TRBV10-3 and TRBJ2-7, with 12 bases fitting TRBD2. Material: peripheral blood. CDR3 DNA: TGTGCCATCAGTGACGGACTAGCGGGGACCTACGAGCAGTACTTC. Its protein product is CAISDGLAGTYEQYF.